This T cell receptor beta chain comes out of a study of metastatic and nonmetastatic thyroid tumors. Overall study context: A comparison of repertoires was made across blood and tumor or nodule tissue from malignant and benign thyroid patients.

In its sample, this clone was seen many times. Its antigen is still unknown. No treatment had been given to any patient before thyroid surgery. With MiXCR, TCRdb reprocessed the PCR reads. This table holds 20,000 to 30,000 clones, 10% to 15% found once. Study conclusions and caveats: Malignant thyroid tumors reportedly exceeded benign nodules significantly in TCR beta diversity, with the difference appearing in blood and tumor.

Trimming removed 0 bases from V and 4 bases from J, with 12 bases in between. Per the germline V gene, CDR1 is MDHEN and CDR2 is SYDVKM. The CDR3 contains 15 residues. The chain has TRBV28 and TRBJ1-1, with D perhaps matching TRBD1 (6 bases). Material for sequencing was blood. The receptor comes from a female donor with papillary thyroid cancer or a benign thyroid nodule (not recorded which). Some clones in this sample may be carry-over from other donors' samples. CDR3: CASSLWRGGGTEAFF. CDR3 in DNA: TGTGCCAGCAGTTTATGGAGGGGAGGGGGCACTGAAGCTTTCTTT.